A selection of T cell receptor beta chains follows, all from one sample in a study of T-cell reconstitution after alpha-beta-depleted transplantation in children. TCRdb re-called the PCR reads through MiXCR, storing one row per CDR3 protein. The sample holds roughly 670,000 distinct CDR3 sequences, under 15% seen once. The sample was PBMCs, taken before TCRalphabeta/CD19-depleted stem cell transplant. The receptors stem from a girl aged 2-10 years with congenital amegakaryocytic thrombocytopenia, due to receive a stem cell transplant. Both conserved end residues are part of each CDR3. D genes are given only for firm matches. A clone size is listed for some rows: how often the clone was seen (once, few, many), or a class if it is expanded.

j_call d_call v_call clone_size cdr3_nt cdr3_aa
TRBJ2-1 TRBD2 TRBV20-1 few TGCAGTGCTAGGGCTAGCGGGAGGGAGGAGCAGTTCTTC CSARASGREEQFF
TRBJ2-1 TRBD2 TRBV20-1 many TGCAGTGCTAGCGGCGCGGGGGAATACAATGAGCAGTTCTTC CSASGAGEYNEQFF
TRBJ2-1 TRBD2 TRBV11-2 few TGTGCCAGCAGCTTAGGAGGTCTAGCGGGAGGGCAGTTCTTC CASSLGGLAGGQFF
TRBJ2-7 TRBD2 TRBV4-1 many TGCGCCAGCAGCCAAGTGGGTATCGGCGGGAGGCCTTCCTACGAGCAGTACTTC CASSQVGIGGRPSYEQYF
TRBJ2-3 - TRBV5-8 many TGTGCCAGCACATTACCAGATACGCAGTATTTT CASTLPDTQYF
TRBJ2-7 TRBD2 TRBV12-3/TRBV12-4 many TGTGCCAGCAGTTCAGTTACTAGCGCCCGAACGCCTTACGAGCAGTACTTC CASSSVTSARTPYEQYF
TRBJ2-1 - TRBV5-1 - TGCGCCAGCAGCTTTGACGCGGAGGGTGAGCAGTTCTTC CASSFDAEGEQFF
TRBJ2-1 TRBD2 TRBV12-3/TRBV12-4 - TGTGCCAGCAGTTCGGGACTAGCGGGAGTAGTTGAGCAGTTCTTC CASSSGLAGVVEQFF
TRBJ1-5 - TRBV6-1 many TGTGCCAGCACGATTGTGGTTCGTCAGCCCCAGCATTTT CASTIVVRQPQHF
TRBJ2-1 - TRBV29-1 many TGCAGCGTTGAAGGAGGCCGGGGGAGCTACAATGAGCAGTTCTTC CSVEGGRGSYNEQFF
TRBJ2-1 TRBD2 TRBV5-1 many TGCGCCAGCATTAAGGAAAGCGGGGGTGAGCAGTTCTTC CASIKESGGEQFF
TRBJ2-5 TRBD2 TRBV28 - TGTGCCAGCAGTGCCCGCTTAGCGGGAGGGTTAATCCCTGTGGAGACCCAGTACTTC CASSARLAGGLIPVETQYF
TRBJ2-7 TRBD2 TRBV2 - TGTGCCAGCAGAGCGACTAGCGGCACCTCCTACGAGCAGTACTTC CASRATSGTSYEQYF
TRBJ2-3 - TRBV5-1 - TGCGCCAGCAGCTTGGGGGATCGGCTCAGAGATACGCAGTATTTT CASSLGDRLRDTQYF
TRBJ2-3 TRBD1 TRBV25-1 many TGTGCCAGCAGAGGGACAGGCACAGATACGCAGTATTTT CASRGTGTDTQYF
TRBJ2-7 - TRBV4-1 few TGCGCCAGCAGCCAAGATCCCCCCCCAGCGTACGAGCAGTACTTC CASSQDPPPAYEQYF
TRBJ1-6 - TRBV7-6 many TGTGCCAGCAGCTTAGGTCTGGATTCACCCCTCCACTTT CASSLGLDSPLHF
TRBJ2-5 TRBD2 TRBV7-6 few TGTGCCAGCAGCCACCCTCTAGCGGCCGCAACCCAGTACTTC CASSHPLAAATQYF
TRBJ2-1 TRBD2 TRBV20-1 - TGCAGTGCTAGCCCTACTAGCGGAGTCAATGAGCAGTTCTTC CSASPTSGVNEQFF
TRBJ2-1 - TRBV5-1 many TGCGCCAGCAGCTCGAGGTCGACCGGGGACTTTCTCTACAATGAGCAGTTCTTC CASSSRSTGDFLYNEQFF
TRBJ2-5 TRBD2 TRBV11-1 few TGTGCCAGCACCCACAAAGGGATTTTGGCGGGAGTGGGTCAAGAGACCCAGTACTTC CASTHKGILAGVGQETQYF
TRBJ2-7 - TRBV5-5 - TGTGCCAGCAGCTTTTTTCCTAGAGACGAGCAGTACTTC CASSFFPRDEQYF
TRBJ2-5 - TRBV20-1 - TGCAGTGCCCCCCGGGACCCCAGTAGGACCCAGTACTTC CSAPRDPSRTQYF
TRBJ2-7 TRBD2 TRBV20-1 - TGCAGTGCGGCATCTGCGGGAGACGAGCAGTACTTC CSAASAGDEQYF
TRBJ2-7 TRBD2 TRBV28 few TGTGCCAGCTCGCCTCCAGCGGGAGGGCCATACGAGCAGTACTTC CASSPPAGGPYEQYF
TRBJ2-7 TRBD1 TRBV20-1 many TGCAGTGCGATACCTGGAAAACAGGGGTTCGAGCAGTACTTC CSAIPGKQGFEQYF
TRBJ2-1 TRBD2 TRBV12-3/TRBV12-4 many TGTGCCAGCAGTTTACCCACTAGCGGGGTAATCAATGAGCAGTTCTTC CASSLPTSGVINEQFF
TRBJ1-1 - TRBV15 many TGTGCCACCAGCAGAGCAAGTTCTAGGGTCGCTGAAGCTTTCTTT CATSRASSRVAEAFF
TRBJ2-5 TRBD1 TRBV12-3/TRBV12-4 many TGTGCCAGCAGCGACAGGGGTCAAGAGACCCAGTACTTC CASSDRGQETQYF
TRBJ2-1 - TRBV12-5 few TGTGCTAGTGGACCGACCAATGAGCAGTTCTTC CASGPTNEQFF
TRBJ2-5 - TRBV28 - TGTGCCAGCACCCGACAGGGCGCACTAGCGGCCGTGTACCAAGAGACCCAGTACTTC CASTRQGALAAVYQETQYF
TRBJ2-1 - TRBV29-1 many TGCAGCGTTGAAGGTTGGCAGGCGGCTGAGCAGTTCTTC CSVEGWQAAEQFF
TRBJ2-1 - TRBV4-1 many TGCGCCAGCAGCCCCCACGGCTACAATGAGCAGTTCTTC CASSPHGYNEQFF
TRBJ2-3 TRBD2 TRBV7-3 - TGTGCCAGCAGCTCCGTGGGGGGGGATACGCAGTATTTT CASSSVGGDTQYF
TRBJ1-6 - TRBV12-3/TRBV12-4 many TGTGCCAGCTCTCTTGGACAGCGAATAGATTCACCCCTCCACTTT CASSLGQRIDSPLHF
TRBJ1-5 - TRBV12-3/TRBV12-4 many TGTGCCATCGGACAGATCAATCAGCCCCAGCATTTT CAIGQINQPQHF
TRBJ2-3 - TRBV12-3/TRBV12-4 - TGTGCCAGCAGGCCCATTAGTGGGCACCCAGATACGCAGTATTTT CASRPISGHPDTQYF
TRBJ1-1 - TRBV18 few TGTGCCAGCTCACCAACCCAGATCGTAACTGAAGCTTTCTTT CASSPTQIVTEAFF
TRBJ1-1 TRBD1 TRBV28 - TGTGCCAGCAGTTTGGGTGGTGCGAGGGGGCGCTCTCTTTTGTACACTGAAGCTTTCTTT CASSLGGARGRSLLYTEAFF
TRBJ2-4 - TRBV28 many TGTGCCAGCAGGCCGGGGGATAAGGCCAAAAACATTCAGTACTTC CASRPGDKAKNIQYF
TRBJ2-3 - TRBV10-3 many TGTGCCATCAGTCCCGACCTGAATGTAACGCAGTATTTT CAISPDLNVTQYF
TRBJ2-1 - TRBV29-1 many TGCAGCGCCCGGGACAATAATGAGCAGTTCTTC CSARDNNEQFF
TRBJ2-1 TRBD1 TRBV5-1 many TGCGCCAGCAGCACCACTTCGGGCAGGGGGATTTACAATGAGCAGTTCTTC CASSTTSGRGIYNEQFF
TRBJ2-1 - TRBV12-3/TRBV12-4 - TGTGCCAGCAGTTTAGGCCGAAGGACCTCTGAGCAGTTCTTC CASSLGRRTSEQFF
TRBJ2-3 TRBD1 TRBV15 few TGTGCCACCAGCAGAGAAGGGACAGTGACAGATACGCAGTATTTT CATSREGTVTDTQYF
TRBJ2-5 - TRBV12-3/TRBV12-4 few TGTGCCAGCAGTGTAGATGCACAAGAGACCCAGTACTTC CASSVDAQETQYF
TRBJ2-7 - TRBV29-1 - TGCAGCGTTGACTCCTCGGGAGCTGGCTACGAGCAGTACTTC CSVDSSGAGYEQYF
TRBJ2-2 - TRBV29-1 many TGCAGCGCATTAGGAGGTGTGACCGGGGAGCTGTTTTTT CSALGGVTGELFF
TRBJ1-6 TRBD1 TRBV30 many TGTGCCTGGAGTGATCCCGGGACAGGATGGGATTCACCCCTCCACTTT CAWSDPGTGWDSPLHF
TRBJ1-5 - TRBV7-2 - TGTGCCAGCAGCTTAGCGGGAGTGGGGTCGGGAGGCCGATATAGCAATCAGCCCCAGCATTTT CASSLAGVGSGGRYSNQPQHF
TRBJ2-2 TRBD1 TRBV5-1 - TGCGCCAGCAGCCCGCGACAGGGACACACCGGGGAGCTGTTTTTT CASSPRQGHTGELFF
TRBJ1-2 TRBD1 TRBV29-1 few TGCAGCGTCCCGACCGCTCCGGGACAGACGCAGGCCTATGGCTACACCTTC CSVPTAPGQTQAYGYTF
TRBJ2-1 - TRBV20-1 many TGCAGTGTGGGTGGGGTGTGGGGAAGGATTATTGAGCAGTTCTTC CSVGGVWGRIIEQFF